The T cell receptor beta chain under discussion was sequenced for a study of shared clonotypes between healthy human individuals. Study conclusions and caveats: The study found about 5% of naive CD4 clonotypes shared across a few donors.

CD8 cells regarded as naive lacked CD45RO, were positively chosen for CCR7, and omitted terminally differentiated effector memory CD45RA+ cells. The CDR3 totals 14 residues. Germline V gives CDR1 WSHSY, CDR2 SAAADI. Trimming pared 2 bases from V and 5 bases from J, leaving 10 bases between. With regard to this clone: Its antigen is unknown.

Produced via immunoSEQ multiplex PCR; TCRdb's table is partial and in-frame only. The sample shows hundreds of thousands of clones, 95% to 98% of them seen only once. This sequence joins TRBV10-2 and TRBJ1-5; D is unclear. The sequence came from a man younger than 45 in good health. Sequenced: naive CD8+ T cells sorted from blood. In nucleotides, the CDR3 is TGCGCCAGCAGTGAGGACCCGAGGTATCAGCCCCAGCATTTT. This gives the protein CASSEDPRYQPQHF.